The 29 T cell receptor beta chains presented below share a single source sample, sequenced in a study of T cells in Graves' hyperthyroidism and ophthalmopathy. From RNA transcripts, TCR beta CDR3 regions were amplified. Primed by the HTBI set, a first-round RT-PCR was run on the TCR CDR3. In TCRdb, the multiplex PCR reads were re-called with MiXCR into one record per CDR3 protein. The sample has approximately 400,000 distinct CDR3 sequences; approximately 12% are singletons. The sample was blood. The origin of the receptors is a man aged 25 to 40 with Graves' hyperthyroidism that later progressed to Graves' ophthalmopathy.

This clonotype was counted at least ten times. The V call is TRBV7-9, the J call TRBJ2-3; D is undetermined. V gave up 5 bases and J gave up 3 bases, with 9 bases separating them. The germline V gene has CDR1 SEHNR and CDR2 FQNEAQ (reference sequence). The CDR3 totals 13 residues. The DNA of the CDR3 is TGTGCCAGCAGCGCCCCGACAACAGATACGCAGTATTTT. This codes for CASSAPTTDTQYF.

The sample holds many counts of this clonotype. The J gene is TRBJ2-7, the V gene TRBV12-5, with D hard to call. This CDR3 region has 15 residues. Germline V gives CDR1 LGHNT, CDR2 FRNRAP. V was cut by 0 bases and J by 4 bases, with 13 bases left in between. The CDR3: CASGLVHSLRYEQYF. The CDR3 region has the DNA TGTGCTAGTGGTTTGGTTCACTCTTTGAGGTACGAGCAGTACTTC. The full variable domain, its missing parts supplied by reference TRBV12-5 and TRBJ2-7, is DARVTQTPRHKVTEMGQEVTMRCQPILGHNTVFWYRQTMMQGLELLAYFRNRAPLDDSGMPKDRFSAEMPDATLATLKIQPSEPRDSAVYFCASGLVHSLRYEQYFGPGTRLTVT.

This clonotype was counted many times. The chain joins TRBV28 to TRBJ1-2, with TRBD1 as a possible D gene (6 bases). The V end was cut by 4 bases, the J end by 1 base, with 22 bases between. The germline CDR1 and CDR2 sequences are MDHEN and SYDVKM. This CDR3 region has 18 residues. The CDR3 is CASSSISIVTGFNYGYTF. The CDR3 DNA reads TGTGCCAGCAGTTCAATTTCGATTGTGACAGGCTTTAACTATGGCTACACCTTC.

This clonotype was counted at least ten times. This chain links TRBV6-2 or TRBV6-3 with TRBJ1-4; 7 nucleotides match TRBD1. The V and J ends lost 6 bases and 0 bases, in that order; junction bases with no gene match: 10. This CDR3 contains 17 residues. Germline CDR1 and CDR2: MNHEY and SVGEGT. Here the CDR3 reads CASREPGQTATNEKLFF. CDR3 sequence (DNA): TGTGCCAGCAGAGAACCGGGACAGACAGCAACTAATGAAAAACTGTTTTTT.

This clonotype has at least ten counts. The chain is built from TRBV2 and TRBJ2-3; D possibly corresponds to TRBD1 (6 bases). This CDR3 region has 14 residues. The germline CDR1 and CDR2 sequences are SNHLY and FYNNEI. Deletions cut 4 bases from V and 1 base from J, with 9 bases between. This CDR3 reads CASSARTGTDTQYF. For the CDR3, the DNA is TGTGCCAGCAGTGCTCGGACAGGCACAGATACGCAGTATTTT.

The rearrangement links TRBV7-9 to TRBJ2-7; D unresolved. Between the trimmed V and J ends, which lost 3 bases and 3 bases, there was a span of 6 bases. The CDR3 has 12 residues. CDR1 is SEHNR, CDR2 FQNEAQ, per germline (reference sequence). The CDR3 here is CASSFDFYEQYF. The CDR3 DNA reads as TGTGCCAGCAGCTTCGACTTCTACGAGCAGTACTTC.

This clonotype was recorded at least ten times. CDR3 residues: CAWSAGQGRTDTQYF. DNA of the CDR3: TGTGCCTGGAGTGCCGGACAGGGACGGACAGATACGCAGTATTTT. The rearrangement joins TRBV30 to TRBJ2-3, with 8 nucleotides matching TRBD1. V dropped 1 base and J dropped 3; count of bases not matched to a gene: 6. Germline V lookup: CDR1 GTSNPN, CDR2 SVGIG (reference sequence). CDR3 length: 15 residues.

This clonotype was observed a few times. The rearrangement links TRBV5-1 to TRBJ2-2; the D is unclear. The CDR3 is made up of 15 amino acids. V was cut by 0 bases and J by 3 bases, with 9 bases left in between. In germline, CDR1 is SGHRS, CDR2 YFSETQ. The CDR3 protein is CASSLAFADTGELFF. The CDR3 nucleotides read TGCGCCAGCAGCTTGGCCTTTGCGGACACCGGGGAGCTGTTTTTT.

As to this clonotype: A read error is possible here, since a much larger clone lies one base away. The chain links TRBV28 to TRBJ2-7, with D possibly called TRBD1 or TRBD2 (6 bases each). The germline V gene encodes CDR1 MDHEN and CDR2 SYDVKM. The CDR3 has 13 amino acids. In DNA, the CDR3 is TGTGCCAGCACTCCGGGGGCAGGCTACGGGCAGTACTTC. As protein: CASTPGAGYGQYF.

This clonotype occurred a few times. This chain's CDR3 is CSATGLPFLTGELFF. DNA of the CDR3: TGCAGTGCTACAGGTCTCCCTTTTTTAACCGGGGAGCTGTTTTTT. The chain recombines TRBV20-1 with TRBJ2-2, with no clear D. The length of the CDR3 is 15 residues. V was shortened by 4 bases and J by 5 bases, with 17 bases between the two germline ends. Germline values: CDR1 DFQATT, CDR2 SNEGSKA (reference sequence).

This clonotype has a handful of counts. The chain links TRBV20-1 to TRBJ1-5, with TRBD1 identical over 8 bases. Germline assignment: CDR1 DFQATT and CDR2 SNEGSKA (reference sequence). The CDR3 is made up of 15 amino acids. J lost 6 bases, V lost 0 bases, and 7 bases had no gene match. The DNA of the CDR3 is TGCAGTGCTAGAGAATCGGACAGGGTTGGTCAGCCCCAGCATTTT. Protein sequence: CSARESDRVGQPQHF.

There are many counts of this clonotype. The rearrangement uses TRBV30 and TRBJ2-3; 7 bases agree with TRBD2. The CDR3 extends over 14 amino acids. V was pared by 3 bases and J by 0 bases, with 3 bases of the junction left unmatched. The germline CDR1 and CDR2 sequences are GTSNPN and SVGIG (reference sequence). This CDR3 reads CAWRRGGSTDTQYF. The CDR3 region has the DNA TGTGCCTGGAGACGGGGAGGGAGCACAGATACGCAGTATTTT.

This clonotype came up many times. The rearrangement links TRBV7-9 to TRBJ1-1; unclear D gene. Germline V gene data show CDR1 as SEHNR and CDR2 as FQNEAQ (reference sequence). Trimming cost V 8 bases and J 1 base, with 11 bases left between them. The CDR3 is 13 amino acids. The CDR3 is CASSRSQNTEAFF. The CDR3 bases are TGTGCCAGCTCCCGCTCACAGAACACTGAAGCTTTCTTT. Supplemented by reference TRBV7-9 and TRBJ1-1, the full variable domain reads DTGVSQNPRHKITKRGQNVTFRCDPISEHNRLYWYRQTLGQGPEFLTYFQNEAQLEKSRLLSDRFSAERPKGSFSTLEIQRTEQGDSAMYLCASSRSQNTEAFFGQGTRLTVV.

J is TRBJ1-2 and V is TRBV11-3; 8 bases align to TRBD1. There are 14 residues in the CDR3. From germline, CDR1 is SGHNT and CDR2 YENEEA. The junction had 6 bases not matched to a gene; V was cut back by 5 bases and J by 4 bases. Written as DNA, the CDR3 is TGTGCCAGCAGCCAAACAGGGGGAGGCTATGGCTACACCTTC. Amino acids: CASSQTGGGYGYTF.

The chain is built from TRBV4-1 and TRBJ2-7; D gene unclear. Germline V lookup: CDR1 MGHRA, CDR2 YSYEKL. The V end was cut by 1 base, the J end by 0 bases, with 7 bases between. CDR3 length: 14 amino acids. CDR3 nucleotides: TGCGCCAGCAGCCAAGGGCACAGCTCCTACGAGCAGTACTTC. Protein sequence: CASSQGHSSYEQYF.

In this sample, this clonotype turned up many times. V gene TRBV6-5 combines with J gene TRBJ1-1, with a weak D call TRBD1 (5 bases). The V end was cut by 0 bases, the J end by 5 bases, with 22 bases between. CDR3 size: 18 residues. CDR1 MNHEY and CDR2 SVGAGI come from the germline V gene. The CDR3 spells CASSYSFAGQRHRTEAFF. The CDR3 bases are TGTGCCAGCAGTTACTCATTCGCAGGGCAAAGACATAGGACTGAAGCTTTCTTT.

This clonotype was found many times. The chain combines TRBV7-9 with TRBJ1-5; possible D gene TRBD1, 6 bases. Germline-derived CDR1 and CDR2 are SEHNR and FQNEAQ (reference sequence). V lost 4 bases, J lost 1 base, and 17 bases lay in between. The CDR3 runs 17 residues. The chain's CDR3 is CASSSSRGGSSNQPQHF. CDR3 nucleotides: TGTGCCAGCAGCTCCTCCAGGGGTGGTTCGAGCAATCAGCCCCAGCATTTT.

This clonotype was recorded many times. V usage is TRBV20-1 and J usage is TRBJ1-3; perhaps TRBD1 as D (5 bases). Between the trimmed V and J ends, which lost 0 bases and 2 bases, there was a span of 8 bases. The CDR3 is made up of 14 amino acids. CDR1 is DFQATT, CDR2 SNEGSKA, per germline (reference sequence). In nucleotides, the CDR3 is TGCAGTGCTAGAGATATGACAGCTGGAAACACCATATATTTT. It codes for CSARDMTAGNTIYF.

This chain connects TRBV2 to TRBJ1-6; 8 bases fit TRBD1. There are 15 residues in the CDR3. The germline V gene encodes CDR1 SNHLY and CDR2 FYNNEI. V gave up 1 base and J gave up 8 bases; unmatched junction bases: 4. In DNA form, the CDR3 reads TGTGCCAGCAGTGAAGGGACAGGGTCCTATTCACCCCTCCACTTT. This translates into CASSEGTGSYSPLHF.

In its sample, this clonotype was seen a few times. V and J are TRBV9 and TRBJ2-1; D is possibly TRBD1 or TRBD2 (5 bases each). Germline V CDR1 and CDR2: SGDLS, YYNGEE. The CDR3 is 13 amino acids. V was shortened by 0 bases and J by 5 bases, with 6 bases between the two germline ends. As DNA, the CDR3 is TGTGCCAGCAGCGTAGGGGGGAACAATGAGCAGTTCTTC. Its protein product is CASSVGGNNEQFF.

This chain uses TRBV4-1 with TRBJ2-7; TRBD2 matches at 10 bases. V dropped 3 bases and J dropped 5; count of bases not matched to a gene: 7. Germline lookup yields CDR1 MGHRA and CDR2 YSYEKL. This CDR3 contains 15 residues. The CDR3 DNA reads TGCGCCAGCAGCCAGCGGGCGCTAGCGGGGGACGAGCAGTACTTC. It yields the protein CASSQRALAGDEQYF.

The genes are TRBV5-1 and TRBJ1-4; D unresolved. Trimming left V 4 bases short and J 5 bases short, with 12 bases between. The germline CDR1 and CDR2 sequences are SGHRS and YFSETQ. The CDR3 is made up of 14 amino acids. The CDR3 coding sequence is TGCGCCAGCAGCCTCTCCGGGAGGAATGAAAAACTGTTTTTT. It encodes CASSLSGRNEKLFF.

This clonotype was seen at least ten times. The CDR3 reads CAISERSPGEGGETQYF. CDR3 bases: TGTGCCATCAGTGAGCGGTCTCCGGGAGAAGGTGGAGAGACCCAGTACTTC. The V gene is TRBV10-3, the J gene TRBJ2-5; TRBD2 is a possible D gene (6 bases). This CDR3 has 17 amino acids. Trimming removed 2 bases from V and 4 bases from J, with 20 bases in between. CDR1 ENHRY and CDR2 SYGVKD come from the germline V gene.

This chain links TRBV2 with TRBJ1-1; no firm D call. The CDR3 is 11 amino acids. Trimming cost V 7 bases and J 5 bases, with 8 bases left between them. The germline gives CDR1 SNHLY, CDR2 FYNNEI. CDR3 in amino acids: CASTRRTEAFF. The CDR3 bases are TGTGCCAGCACCCGGAGGACTGAAGCTTTCTTT.

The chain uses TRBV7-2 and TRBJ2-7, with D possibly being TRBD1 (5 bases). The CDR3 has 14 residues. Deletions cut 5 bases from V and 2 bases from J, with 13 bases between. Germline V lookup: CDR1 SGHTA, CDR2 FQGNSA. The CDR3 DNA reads TGTACCAGCAGCCTCGAACAGGCCGCCTACGAGCAGTACTTC. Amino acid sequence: CTSSLEQAAYEQYF.

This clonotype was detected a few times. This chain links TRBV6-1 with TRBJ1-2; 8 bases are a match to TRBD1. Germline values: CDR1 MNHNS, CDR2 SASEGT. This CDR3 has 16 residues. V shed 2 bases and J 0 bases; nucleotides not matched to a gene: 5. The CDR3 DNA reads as TGTGCCAGCAGTGAATTGACAGGGGCAACTAACTATGGCTACACCTTC. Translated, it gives CASSELTGATNYGYTF.

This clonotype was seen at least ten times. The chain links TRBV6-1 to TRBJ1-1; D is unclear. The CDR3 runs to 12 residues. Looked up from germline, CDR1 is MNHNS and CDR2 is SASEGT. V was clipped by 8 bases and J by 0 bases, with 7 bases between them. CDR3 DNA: TGTGCCAGCCTAGGGATGAACACTGAAGCTTTCTTT. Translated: CASLGMNTEAFF.

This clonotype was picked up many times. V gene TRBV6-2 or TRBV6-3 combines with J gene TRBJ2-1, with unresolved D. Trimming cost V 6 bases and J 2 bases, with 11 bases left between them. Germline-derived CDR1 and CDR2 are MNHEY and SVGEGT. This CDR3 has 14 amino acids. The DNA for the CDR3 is TGTGCCAGCAGCCAAGATAAGCCCTACAATGAGCAGTTCTTC. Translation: CASSQDKPYNEQFF.

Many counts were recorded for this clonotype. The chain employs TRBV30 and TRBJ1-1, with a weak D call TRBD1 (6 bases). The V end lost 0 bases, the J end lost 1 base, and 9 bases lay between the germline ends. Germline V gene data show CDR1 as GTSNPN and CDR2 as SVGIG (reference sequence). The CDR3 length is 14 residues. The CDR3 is CAWSVNRENTEAFF. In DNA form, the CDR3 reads TGTGCCTGGAGTGTGAACAGGGAGAACACTGAAGCTTTCTTT.